A selection of T cell receptor beta chains follows, all from one sample in a study of T cell responses to AZD1222 COVID-19 vaccine. Method: immunoSEQ multiplex PCR; TCRdb's copy keeps in-frame clones and lacks some. The repertoire has 150,000 to 200,000 clones, about 92% of them found once; the top ten carry 8% to 13%. Source: peripheral blood, taken on day 0 of AZD1222 vaccination. The receptors were sampled from an adult in good health. Both conserved end residues are part of each CDR3. A D gene is named only where the DNA matches it firmly. Some rows mark clone size as missing; the rest say once, few, many or name a class of expanded clone.

j_gene,abundance,v_gene,d_gene,CDR3aa,CDR3nt
TRBJ2-1,NA,TRBV27,NA,CASSLWGSYNEQFF,TGTGCCAGCAGTCTCTGGGGCTCCTACAATGAGCAGTTCTTC
TRBJ1-2,NA,TRBV5-1,NA,CASSLDPSLNGYTF,TGCGCCAGCAGCTTGGATCCCAGTCTAAATGGCTACACCTTC
TRBJ1-2,NA,TRBV27,NA,CASSSGLEGYTF,TGTGCCAGCAGTTCTGGCCTGGAGGGCTACACCTTC
TRBJ2-5,NA,TRBV11-2,TRBD2,CASSSGLAVGETQYF,TGTGCCAGCAGCTCCGGACTAGCGGTAGGGGAGACCCAGTACTTC
TRBJ2-2,NA,TRBV19,NA,CASSRTQGSGELFF,TGTGCCAGTAGTAGAACACAGGGCTCCGGGGAGCTGTTTTTT
TRBJ1-2,NA,TRBV29-1,NA,CSVGERSDYGYTF,TGCAGCGTTGGTGAAAGATCGGACTATGGCTACACCTTC
TRBJ1-1,NA,TRBV6-1,NA,CASSEYRATEAFF,TGTGCCAGCAGTGAATACAGGGCCACTGAAGCTTTCTTT
TRBJ1-2,few,TRBV6-1,NA,CASSPLAVTYGYTF,TGTGCCAGCAGTCCCCTGGCGGTAACCTATGGCTACACCTTC
TRBJ2-1,NA,TRBV12-3/TRBV12-4,NA,CASSRRYYNEQFF,TGTGCCAGCAGTCGCCGCTATTACAATGAGCAGTTCTTC
TRBJ2-2,NA,TRBV10-3,NA,CASEAAGTNTGELFF,TGTGCCTCCGAGGCGGCGGGTACGAACACCGGGGAGCTGTTTTTT
TRBJ1-1,NA,TRBV9,NA,CASSEADTEAFF,TGTGCCAGCAGCGAAGCGGACACTGAAGCTTTCTTT
TRBJ2-7,NA,TRBV5-1,NA,CASSLEAYNGYEQYF,TGCGCCAGCAGCTTGGAAGCCTACAATGGCTACGAGCAGTACTTC
TRBJ1-1,NA,TRBV19,NA,CASSIGTRGAATEAFF,TGTGCCAGTAGTATAGGGACCCGGGGGGCGGCAACTGAAGCTTTCTTT
TRBJ1-2,NA,TRBV27,NA,CASSLRNPPGAGEVYGYTF,TGTGCCAGCAGTTTAAGGAACCCCCCGGGTGCAGGGGAGGTTTATGGCTACACCTTC
TRBJ2-5,NA,TRBV6-6,NA,CASSYSGQGKETQYF,TGTGCCAGCAGTTACTCGGGGCAGGGAAAAGAGACCCAGTACTTC
TRBJ1-5,NA,TRBV12-3/TRBV12-4,NA,CASSSQGAQPQHF,TGTGCCAGCAGTTCCCAGGGTGCTCAGCCCCAGCATTTT
TRBJ2-5,NA,TRBV7-9,NA,CASSLRLGDQETQYF,TGTGCCAGCAGCTTAAGGCTTGGGGACCAAGAGACCCAGTACTTC
TRBJ1-2,NA,TRBV7-9,NA,CASSPGNLYGYTF,TGTGCCAGCAGCCCCGGGAACCTCTATGGCTACACCTTC
TRBJ2-5,NA,TRBV6-2/TRBV6-3,NA,CASTPRLGGETQYF,TGTGCCAGCACCCCCAGGCTTGGTGGGGAGACCCAGTACTTC
TRBJ1-2,NA,TRBV18,NA,CASSPQGKGYTF,TGTGCCAGCTCACCACAGGGGAAAGGCTACACCTTC
TRBJ1-3,NA,TRBV6-5,NA,CASSIGYSDTIYF,TGTGCCAGCAGTATCGGGTATTCGGACACCATATATTTT
TRBJ1-5,NA,TRBV7-2,TRBD1,CASRRTGHSNQPQHF,TGTGCCAGCAGACGGACAGGCCATAGCAATCAGCCCCAGCATTTT
TRBJ1-6,NA,TRBV5-4,NA,CASSLPAYNSPLHF,TGTGCCAGCAGCTTGCCGGCGTATAATTCACCCCTCCACTTT
TRBJ2-1,NA,TRBV4-3,NA,CASSQDWGQGYSYNEQFF,TGCGCCAGCAGCCAAGACTGGGGGCAGGGCTACTCCTACAATGAGCAGTTCTTC
TRBJ2-7,many,TRBV6-1,NA,CASSEDPGRTYEQYF,TGTGCCAGCAGTGAAGACCCAGGGCGGACGTACGAGCAGTACTTC
TRBJ1-5,NA,TRBV28,NA,CASSPEGVYSNQPQHF,TGTGCCAGCAGTCCGGAGGGGGTATATAGCAATCAGCCCCAGCATTTT
TRBJ1-1,NA,TRBV4-1,NA,CASSQSRDGKNTEAFF,TGCGCCAGCAGCCAATCCCGGGACGGGAAGAACACTGAAGCTTTCTTT
TRBJ2-2,NA,TRBV27,TRBD2,CASSFLAGGSNTGELFF,TGTGCCAGCAGTTTCCTGGCGGGAGGATCGAACACCGGGGAGCTGTTTTTT
TRBJ1-1,NA,TRBV5-1,TRBD1,CASSNRQGNTEAFF,TGCGCCAGCAGCAATAGACAGGGGAACACTGAAGCTTTCTTT
TRBJ2-3,NA,TRBV6-5,TRBD1,CASSYGGDRGDTQYF,TGTGCCAGCAGTTACGGCGGGGACAGGGGCGATACGCAGTATTTT
TRBJ1-2,NA,TRBV6-1,NA,CASSVWGVTLNYGYTF,TGTGCCAGCAGTGTTTGGGGTGTAACACTTAACTATGGCTACACCTTC
TRBJ1-3,NA,TRBV7-9,NA,CASSFLGQSNTIYF,TGTGCCAGCAGCTTTCTTGGACAGTCGAACACCATATATTTT
TRBJ1-5,NA,TRBV28,NA,CASSPWGAGNQPQHF,TGTGCCAGCAGTCCTTGGGGGGCTGGCAATCAGCCCCAGCATTTT
TRBJ2-2,NA,TRBV3-1/TRBV3-2,TRBD1,CASSQDKGAVKTGELFF,TGTGCCAGCAGCCAAGATAAGGGGGCAGTAAAGACCGGGGAGCTGTTTTTT
TRBJ2-3,NA,TRBV11-2,NA,CASSLAYVSSTDTQYF,TGTGCCAGCAGCTTAGCGTACGTCTCTAGCACAGATACGCAGTATTTT
TRBJ1-5,once,TRBV5-1,NA,CASSLDAYSNQPQHF,TGCGCCAGCAGCTTGGATGCATACAGCAATCAGCCCCAGCATTTT
TRBJ2-3,NA,TRBV19,TRBD2,CASSVAGGTDTQYF,TGTGCCAGTAGTGTAGCGGGGGGAACAGATACGCAGTATTTT
TRBJ1-1,NA,TRBV7-8,NA,CASRERSGTNTEAFF,TGTGCCAGCAGGGAGCGGTCGGGGACGAACACTGAAGCTTTCTTT
TRBJ1-1,NA,TRBV4-2,TRBD1,CASSQVSSFRGTEAFF,TGTGCCAGCAGCCAAGTCTCTTCCTTCAGGGGGACTGAAGCTTTCTTT
TRBJ2-3,NA,TRBV6-4,TRBD2,CASSETSGGTDTQYF,TGTGCCAGCAGTGAAACTAGCGGGGGCACAGATACGCAGTATTTT
TRBJ1-1,NA,TRBV5-4,NA,CASSPNRNTEAFF,TGTGCCAGCAGCCCGAACCGGAACACTGAAGCTTTCTTT
TRBJ2-5,NA,TRBV7-9,NA,CASSPQDSSQETQYF,TGTGCCAGCAGCCCCCAGGACAGTAGTCAAGAGACCCAGTACTTC
TRBJ1-3,NA,TRBV7-2,TRBD1,CASSPRTGGAGNTIYF,TGTGCCAGCAGCCCCCGGACAGGGGGCGCTGGAAACACCATATATTTT
TRBJ1-1,NA,TRBV6-6,TRBD1,CASSYILGDSNTEAFF,TGTGCCAGCAGTTATATCCTCGGGGACAGCAACACTGAAGCTTTCTTT
TRBJ2-1,NA,TRBV18,NA,CASSPPGPGGHEQFF,TGTGCCAGCTCACCGCCGGGCCCAGGGGGGCATGAGCAGTTCTTC
TRBJ1-4,NA,TRBV4-3,TRBD1,CASSQGQGEKLFF,TGCGCCAGCAGCCAAGGACAGGGAGAAAAACTGTTTTTT
TRBJ2-4,NA,TRBV19,TRBD1,CASSIGDRGAKNIQYF,TGTGCCAGTAGTATAGGGGACAGGGGAGCCAAAAACATTCAGTACTTC
TRBJ2-5,NA,TRBV15,NA,CATSRDLGGQETQYF,TGTGCCACCAGCAGAGATTTGGGGGGCCAAGAGACCCAGTACTTC
TRBJ1-2,NA,TRBV28,NA,CASSLDGGYGYTF,TGTGCCAGCAGTTTAGATGGGGGCTATGGCTACACCTTC
TRBJ2-7,few,TRBV4-1,TRBD1,CASSPRQGQGVVEQYF,TGCGCCAGCAGCCCCCGTCAGGGACAGGGGGTAGTCGAGCAGTACTTC
TRBJ2-1,NA,TRBV3-1/TRBV3-2,TRBD2,CASSRGLAGGNEQFF,TGTGCCAGCAGCCGGGGACTAGCGGGGGGCAATGAGCAGTTCTTC
TRBJ2-2,NA,TRBV4-1,NA,CASSQGDQTGELFF,TGCGCCAGCAGCCAAGGGGATCAAACCGGGGAGCTGTTTTTT
TRBJ1-3,NA,TRBV28,NA,CASSPSRNTIYF,TGTGCCAGCAGTCCGTCGAGAAACACCATATATTTT
TRBJ1-1,NA,TRBV7-2,NA,CASSLTSYTEAFF,TGTGCCAGCAGCTTGACTAGCTACACTGAAGCTTTCTTT
TRBJ1-6,once,TRBV27,NA,CASSLSSLNSPLHF,TGTGCCAGCAGTTTATCGAGTCTCAATTCACCCCTCCACTTT